One sample yielded the 27 T cell receptor beta chains listed below, sequenced in a study of shared clonotypes between healthy human individuals. Clones were sequenced by immunoSEQ multiplex PCR, and TCRdb holds only the in-frame ones, with some missing. The sample holds around 2.5 million clones, under 95% seen once. The sample consisted of naive CD4+ T cells from PBMCs. Subset noted: CD45RA+ positively selected. Receptors originate from a man younger than 35 in good health. Some clones in this sample may be carry-over from other donors' samples.

This chain uses TRBV7-2 with TRBJ2-7, with 9 bases aligning to TRBD2. V lost 4 bases and J lost 2; bases outside the gene matches: 18. This CDR3 has 19 residues. Germline V lookup: CDR1 SGHTA, CDR2 FQGNSA. CDR3 nucleotide sequence: TGTGCCAGCAGCTCAGCTTGGGGCACAACGACTAGCGGACCCTACGAGCAGTACTTC. Translation gives CASSSAWGTTTSGPYEQYF.

Remarks on this clone: The sample contains more than one DNA sequence encoding this CDR3. This rearrangement joins TRBV9 to TRBJ2-1, with D perhaps TRBD1 (5 bases). Per the germline V gene, CDR1 is SGDLS and CDR2 is YYNGEE. The V end was cut by 1 base, the J end by 0 bases, with 11 bases between. CDR3 length: 16 residues. The CDR3 DNA sequence: TGTGCCAGCAGCGTAAGTGGGGCAAGCTCCTACAATGAGCAGTTCTTC. Translating gives CASSVSGASSYNEQFF.

The CDR3 DNA follows: TGTGCCTGGAATCTACTCCCTGAGGGGGCCATAACTGAAGCTTTCTTT. Amino acids: CAWNLLPEGAITEAFF. The chain is built from TRBV30 and TRBJ1-1; TRBD1 matches at 7 bases. With V trimmed by 4 bases and J by 5 bases, 16 bases remained unmatched. The CDR3 consists of 16 residues. CDR1 is GTSNPN and CDR2 is SVGIG in the germline V gene (reference sequence). Full variable domain (remainder filled in from reference TRBV30 and TRBJ1-1): SQTIHQWPATLVQPVGSPLSLECTVEGTSNPNLYWYRQAAGRGLQLLFYSVGIGQISSEVPQNLSASRPQDRQFILSSKKLLLSDSGFYLCAWNLLPEGAITEAFFGQGTRLTVV.

This chain uses TRBV7-2 with TRBJ2-1; the match to TRBD2 covers 7 bases. Per the germline V gene, CDR1 is SGHTA and CDR2 is FQGNSA. V lost 5 bases and J lost 12; bases outside the gene matches: 13. CDR3 length: 14 amino acids. CDR3 residues: CASSPRSFGRGQFF. The CDR3 coding sequence is TGTGCCAGCAGCCCCCGGTCTTTTGGGAGGGGGCAGTTCTTC.

This clone was counted between two and nine times. The V gene is TRBV28, the J gene TRBJ1-4, with no clear D. The germline CDR1 and CDR2 sequences are MDHEN and SYDVKM. This CDR3 comprises 12 residues. The V gene lost 3 bases and the J gene lost 13 bases, with 12 bases spanning the gap. Here the CDR3 DNA reads TGTGCCAGCAGTTTGAAGGCCAGGATACTGTTTTTT. It codes for CASSLKARILFF.

The chain is built from TRBV15 and TRBJ2-6; the D gene is possibly TRBD1 (6 bases). The V and J ends lost 1 base and 1 base respectively, with 11 bases between them. The CDR3 totals 17 residues. The germline V gene encodes CDR1 LNHNV and CDR2 YYDKDF (reference sequence). In DNA form, the CDR3 reads TGTGCCACCAGCAGAGGACAGGTTCGGTCTGGGGCCAACGTCCTGACTTTC. It specifies CATSRGQVRSGANVLTF.

This clone was detected a few times. The gene calls are TRBV9 and TRBJ1-2; D not resolved. The CDR3 loop spans 14 amino acids. Trimming pared 2 bases from V and 4 bases from J, leaving 12 bases between. Per germline, CDR1 SGDLS and CDR2 YYNGEE. CDR3 sequence: CASSVYEGGYGYTF. CDR3 DNA sequence: TGTGCCAGCAGCGTGTACGAGGGAGGCTATGGCTACACCTTC.

This sequence joins TRBV30 and TRBJ2-1; D not resolved. The CDR3 is 13 amino acids. Germline V gene data show CDR1 as GTSNPN and CDR2 as SVGIG (reference sequence). The V gene lost 1 base and the J gene lost 5 bases, with 9 bases spanning the gap. The chain's CDR3 is CAWSAKGDNEQFF. In DNA form, the CDR3 reads TGTGCCTGGAGTGCAAAGGGTGACAATGAGCAGTTCTTC.

The V gene is TRBV6-4, the J gene TRBJ2-5; weak D call: TRBD2 (6 bases). The tail of the sequence fits TRBJ2-7 better, so the J call may be wrong. There are 13 residues in the CDR3. The germline CDR1 and CDR2 sequences are MRHNA and SNTAGT. For the CDR3, the DNA is TGTGCCAGCAGTGATTCGATGGGGGGCGAGCAGTACTTC. It yields the protein CASSDSMGGEQYF.

The V and J genes are TRBV18 and TRBJ1-3; D may be TRBD1 (5 bases). V was shortened by 1 base and J by 9 bases, with 10 bases between the two germline ends. The CDR3 runs 13 residues. Germline loops: CDR1 KGHSH, CDR2 LQKENI. The CDR3 reads CASSPQDTSTIYF. The CDR3 DNA follows: TGTGCCAGCTCACCACAGGACACGAGCACCATATATTTT.

A few counts support this clone. The chain is built from TRBV29-1 and TRBJ2-5, with D perhaps matching TRBD2 (6 bases). Germline V gene lookup returns CDR1 SQVTM and CDR2 ANQGSEA. Trimming stripped 4 bases from V and 2 bases from J, with 8 bases between. This CDR3 has 12 residues. For the CDR3, the DNA is TGCAGCGTTGTAGCGGAACAAGAGACCCAGTACTTC. Translation: CSVVAEQETQYF.

V is TRBV20-1 and J is TRBJ1-2, with 9 positions matching TRBD1. With V trimmed by 5 bases and J by 7 bases, 2 bases remained unmatched. The CDR3 is 11 residues long. Germline CDR1 and CDR2: DFQATT and SNEGSKA (reference sequence). CDR3 nucleotides: TGCAGTGCTGGGGACAGGGCTGGCTACACCTTC. This encodes CSAGDRAGYTF.

Turning to this clone: One end of the junction is discordant with germline, which a read error may explain. J is TRBJ2-1 and V is TRBV11-2; D is uncertain. The CDR3 extends over 11 amino acids. Germline V gene data show CDR1 as SGHAT and CDR2 as FQNNGV. CDR3 DNA sequence: TGTGCCAGCAGCTTAGATACAGTCAGTATCTTC. It yields the protein CASSLDTVSIF. Together with reference TRBV11-2 and TRBJ2-1, the CDR3 gives the full variable domain: EAGVAQSPRYKIIEKRQSVAFWCNPISGHATLYWYQQILGQGPKLLIQFQNNGVVDDSQLPKDRFSAERLKGVDSTLKIQPAKLEDSAVYLCASSLDTVSIFGPGTRLTVL.

The chain carries TRBV9 and TRBJ2-2; D ambiguous. This CDR3 contains 13 residues. CDR1 is SGDLS and CDR2 is YYNGEE in the germline V gene. Trimming took 4 bases from V and 6 from J, leaving 10 bases between them. The DNA of the CDR3 is TGTGCCAGCAGCCCCCCCGTCCCCGGGGAGCTGTTTTTT. As protein: CASSPPVPGELFF.

This chain uses TRBV21-1 with TRBJ1-1; TRBD1, as called in the table, went unchecked against the DNA. TRBV21-1 is described as a pseudogene. This CDR3 region has 19 residues. CDR3 DNA sequence: TGTGCCAGCAGCAAAGTGAAGGGGGTGGGACGGGGCGTTAGTACTGAAGCTTTCTTT. Translated: CASSKVKGVGRGVSTEAFF.

The V call is TRBV4-1, the J call TRBJ2-6; no definite D call. Trimming cost V 3 bases and J 5 bases, with 17 bases left between them. The CDR3 has 17 amino acids. Germline V lookup: CDR1 MGHRA, CDR2 YSYEKL. The CDR3 sequence is CASSHRSDSTWANVLTF. CDR3 coding DNA: TGCGCCAGCAGCCATCGATCGGATTCCACCTGGGCCAACGTCCTGACTTTC.

The J gene is TRBJ2-7, the V gene TRBV19, with D uncertain. V lost 0 bases, J lost 0 bases, and 9 bases lay in between. Germline V gene data show CDR1 as LNHDA and CDR2 as SQIVND (reference sequence). The CDR3 has 15 amino acids. The CDR3 loop is CASSIDGRSSYEQYF. DNA for the CDR3: TGTGCCAGTAGTATAGATGGACGGAGCTCCTACGAGCAGTACTTC.

CDR3 sequence reads: CASRGGRADGELFF. The DNA of the CDR3 is TGTGCCAGCAGAGGGGGGAGGGCTGACGGGGAGCTGTTTTTT. This chain connects TRBV28 to TRBJ2-2; D might be TRBD2 (7 bases). CDR3 length equals 14 residues. With 6 bases removed from V and 7 bases from J, the gap between germline ends came to 15 bases. From germline, CDR1 is MDHEN and CDR2 SYDVKM.

The sample holds one count of this clone. The rearrangement uses TRBV5-1 and TRBJ1-4; no clear D. Germline-derived CDR1 and CDR2 are SGHRS and YFSETQ. The CDR3 consists of 15 residues. With 5 bases removed from V and 0 bases from J, the gap between germline ends came to 11 bases. The DNA of the CDR3 is TGCGCCAGCAGTAGGGTAACAGCAACTAATGAAAAACTGTTTTTT. Protein product: CASSRVTATNEKLFF.

The chain uses TRBV10-1 and TRBJ2-4; 7 bases map to TRBD1. Germline CDR1 reads WNHNN; CDR2 reads SYGVQD (reference sequence). This CDR3 comprises 18 residues. V trimming: 0 bases; J trimming: 0 bases; junction bases outside the gene matches: 8. CDR3 sequence: CASSESQGTDLAKNIQYF. The CDR3, as DNA: TGCGCCAGCAGTGAGTCTCAGGGGACAGACCTAGCCAAAAACATTCAGTACTTC.

This sequence joins TRBV6-5 and TRBJ2-7, with TRBD1 identical over 7 bases. Trimming took 0 bases from V and 0 from J; bases not matched to a gene: 5. Germline V gene lookup returns CDR1 MNHEY and CDR2 SVGAGI. CDR3 size: 16 residues. CDR3 region: CASSYSGDRSSYEQYF. The CDR3 nucleotides read TGTGCCAGCAGTTACTCTGGGGACAGAAGCTCCTACGAGCAGTACTTC.

This chain links TRBV6-5 with TRBJ2-5, with D perhaps TRBD2 (5 bases). Germline V gene data show CDR1 as MNHEY and CDR2 as SVGAGI. The ends were cut back, 7 bases at V and 5 bases at J, with 11 bases in the middle. The CDR3 totals 12 residues. DNA of the CDR3: TGTGCCAGCACCAACTCGGGGGAGACCCAGTACTTC. This gives the protein CASTNSGETQYF.

V usage is TRBV5-1 and J usage is TRBJ1-4; possibly TRBD1 for D (5 bases). This CDR3 is 16 amino acids long. Germline V gene sequence: CDR1 SGHRS, CDR2 YFSETQ. Trimming shortened V by 0 bases and J by 2 bases, and 11 bases separated the two germline ends. CDR3 region: CASSLVGVGTNEKLFF. In DNA, the CDR3 is TGCGCCAGCAGCTTGGTAGGGGTCGGGACTAATGAAAAACTGTTTTTT.

CDR3 nucleotide sequence: TGCGCCAGCAGCCGTACAGGCCTAACTGAAAAACTGTTTTTT. Residues: CASSRTGLTEKLFF. V and J are TRBV4-1 and TRBJ1-4, with a tentative D call TRBD1 (5 bases). The germline gives CDR1 MGHRA, CDR2 YSYEKL. V shed 4 bases and J shed 7 bases, with 13 bases lying between them. This CDR3 has 14 residues.

The rearrangement joins TRBV11-2 to TRBJ2-7, with D perhaps matching TRBD2 (5 bases). CDR1 and CDR2 from the germline V gene are SGHAT and FQNNGV. V lost 4 bases to trimming and J lost 2 bases, with 18 bases between them. The CDR3 sequence is 16 residues long. CDR3 nucleotides: TGTGCCAGCAGCTCCCGGAGGTCTGGGCAGCCCTACGAGCAGTACTTC. It encodes CASSSRRSGQPYEQYF.

The CDR3 nucleotides are TGTGCCAGCAGCAACAGGGGCCGGGAGACCCAGTACTTC. Encoded protein: CASSNRGRETQYF. This chain connects TRBV2 to TRBJ2-5; 7 positions agree with TRBD1. The V segment lost 6 bases and the J segment 5 bases; nucleotides outside the gene matches: 6. The CDR3 covers 13 residues. CDR1 and CDR2 (germline): SNHLY, FYNNEI.

This chain uses TRBV7-8 with TRBJ1-1; D ambiguous. The CDR3 consists of 19 residues. V was cut by 1 base and J by 1 base, with 22 bases left in between. The germline V gene encodes CDR1 SGHVS and CDR2 FQNEAQ. The CDR3: CASSLDRRSGRVSNTEAFF. The CDR3 DNA follows: TGTGCCAGCAGCTTAGATAGAAGATCCGGGCGGGTTTCGAACACTGAAGCTTTCTTT. Supplemented by reference TRBV7-8 and TRBJ1-1, the full variable domain reads GAGVSQSPRYKVAKRGQDVALRCDPISGHVSLFWYQQALGQGPEFLTYFQNEAQLDKSGLPSDRFFAERPEGSVSTLKIQRTQQEDSAVYLCASSLDRRSGRVSNTEAFFGQGTRLTVV.